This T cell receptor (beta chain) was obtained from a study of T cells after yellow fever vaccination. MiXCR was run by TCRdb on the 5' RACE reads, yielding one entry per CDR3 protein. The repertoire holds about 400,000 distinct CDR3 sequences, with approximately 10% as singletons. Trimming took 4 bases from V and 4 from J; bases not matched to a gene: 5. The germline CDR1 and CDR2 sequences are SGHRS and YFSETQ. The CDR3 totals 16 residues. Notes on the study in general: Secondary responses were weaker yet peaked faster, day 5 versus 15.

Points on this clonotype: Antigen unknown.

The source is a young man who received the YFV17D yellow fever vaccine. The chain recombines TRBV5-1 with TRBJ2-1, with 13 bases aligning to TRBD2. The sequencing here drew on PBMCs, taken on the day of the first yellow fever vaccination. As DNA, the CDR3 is TGCGCCAGCAGCCCGGCACTAGCGGGGGGGTACAATGAGCAGTTCTTC. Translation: CASSPALAGGYNEQFF.